Here is one T cell receptor beta chain with its context. Its cognate antigen is unknown. This entry comes from a study of cytomegalovirus exposure and HLA in healthy donors. Study results and caveats: By a later analysis, the bulk of CMV-associated TCR beta chains appeared HLA-restricted. In a later analysis, common viral pathogens appeared linked to several of the most significant clusters. Roughly even sequencing depth across donors was the assumption behind the presence/absence analyses. Earlier analysis yielded a pattern in which most TCR beta V segments were productive about 87% or about 30% of the time.

Germline V lookup: CDR1 SGHAT, CDR2 FQNNGV. With 1 base removed from V and 0 bases from J, the gap between germline ends came to 4 bases. This CDR3 contains 14 residues. The PCR was carried out with 60 Vbeta primers and 13 Jbeta primers. TCRdb keeps only in-frame clones here, not all; method: immunoSEQ multiplex PCR. The sample consists of 150,000 or so clones, 55% to 75% of them appearing once. Sequencing used PBMCs. The chain joins TRBV11-2 to TRBJ1-5, with no clear D. This clonotype originated in a human donor in good health. CDR3 nucleotide sequence: TGTGCCAGCAGCTTAGGTAGTAGCAATCAGCCCCAGCATTTT. Its translation is CASSLGSSNQPQHF.